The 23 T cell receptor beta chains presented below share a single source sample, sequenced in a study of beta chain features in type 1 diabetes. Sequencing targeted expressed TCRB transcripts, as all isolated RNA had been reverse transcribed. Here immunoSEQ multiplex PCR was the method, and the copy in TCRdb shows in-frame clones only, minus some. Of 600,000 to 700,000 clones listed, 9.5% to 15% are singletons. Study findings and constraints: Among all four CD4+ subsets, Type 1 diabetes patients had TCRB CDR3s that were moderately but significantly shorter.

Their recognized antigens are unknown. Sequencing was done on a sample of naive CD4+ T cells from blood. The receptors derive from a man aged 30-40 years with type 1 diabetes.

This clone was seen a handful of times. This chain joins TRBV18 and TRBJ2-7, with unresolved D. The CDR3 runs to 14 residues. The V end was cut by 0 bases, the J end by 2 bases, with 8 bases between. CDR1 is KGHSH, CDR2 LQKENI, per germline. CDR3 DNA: TGTGCCAGCTCACCACCGGGCGAGCCCTACGAGCAGTACTTC. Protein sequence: CASSPPGEPYEQYF. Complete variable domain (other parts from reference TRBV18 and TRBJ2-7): NAGVMQNPRHLVRRRGQEARLRCSPMKGHSHVYWYRQLPEEGLKFMVYLQKENIIDESGMPKERFSAEFPKEGPSILRIQQVVRGDSAAYFCASSPPGEPYEQYFGPGTRLTVT.

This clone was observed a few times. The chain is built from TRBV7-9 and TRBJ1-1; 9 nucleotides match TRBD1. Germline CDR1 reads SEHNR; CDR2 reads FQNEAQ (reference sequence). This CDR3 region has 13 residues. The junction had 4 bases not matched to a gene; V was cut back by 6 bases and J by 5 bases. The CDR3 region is CASRTGGGTEAFF. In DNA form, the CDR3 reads TGTGCCAGCAGGACAGGGGGTGGGACTGAAGCTTTCTTT.

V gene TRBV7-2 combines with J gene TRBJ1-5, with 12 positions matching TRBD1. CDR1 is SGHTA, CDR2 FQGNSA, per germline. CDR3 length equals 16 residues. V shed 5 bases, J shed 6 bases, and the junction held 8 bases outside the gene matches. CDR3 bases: TGTGCCAGCAGCCCGCAAGGGACAGGGGGCGGTCAGCCCCAGCATTTT. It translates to CASSPQGTGGGQPQHF.

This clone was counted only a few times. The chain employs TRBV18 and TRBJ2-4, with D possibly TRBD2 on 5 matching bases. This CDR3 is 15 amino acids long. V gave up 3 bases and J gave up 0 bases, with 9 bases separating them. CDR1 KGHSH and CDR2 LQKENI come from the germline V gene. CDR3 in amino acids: CASSPWELAKNIQYF. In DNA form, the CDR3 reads TGTGCCAGCTCACCGTGGGAGCTAGCCAAAAACATTCAGTACTTC.

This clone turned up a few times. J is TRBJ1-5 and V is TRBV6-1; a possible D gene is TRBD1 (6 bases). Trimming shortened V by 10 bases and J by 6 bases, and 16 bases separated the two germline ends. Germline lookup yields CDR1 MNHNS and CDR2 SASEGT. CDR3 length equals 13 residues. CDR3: CATLNRESQPQHF. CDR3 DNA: TGTGCCACCTTAAACAGGGAAAGTCAGCCCCAGCATTTT.

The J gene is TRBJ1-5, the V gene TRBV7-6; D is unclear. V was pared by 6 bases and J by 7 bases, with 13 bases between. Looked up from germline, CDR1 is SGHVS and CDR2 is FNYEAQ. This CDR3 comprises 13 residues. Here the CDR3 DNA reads TGTGCCAGCAGTCAAAGTTTAGAGCAGCCCCAGCATTTT. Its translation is CASSQSLEQPQHF. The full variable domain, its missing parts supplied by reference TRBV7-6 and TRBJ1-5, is GAGVSQSPRYKVTKRGQDVALRCDPISGHVSLYWYRQALGQGPEFLTYFNYEAQQDKSGLPNDRFSAERPEGSISTLTIQRTEQRDSAMYRCASSQSLEQPQHFGDGTRLSIL.

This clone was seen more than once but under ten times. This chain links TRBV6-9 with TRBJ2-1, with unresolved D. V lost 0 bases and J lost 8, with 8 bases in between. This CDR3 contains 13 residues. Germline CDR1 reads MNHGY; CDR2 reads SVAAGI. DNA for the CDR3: TGTGCCAGCAGTTATTCGTTTCGGTATGAGCAGTTCTTC. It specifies CASSYSFRYEQFF.

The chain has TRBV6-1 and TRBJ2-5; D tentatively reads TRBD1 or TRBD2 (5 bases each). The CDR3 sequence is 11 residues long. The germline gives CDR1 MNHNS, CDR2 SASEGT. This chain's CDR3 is CIAKRGETQYF. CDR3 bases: TGTATCGCCAAGAGGGGAGAGACCCAGTACTTC.

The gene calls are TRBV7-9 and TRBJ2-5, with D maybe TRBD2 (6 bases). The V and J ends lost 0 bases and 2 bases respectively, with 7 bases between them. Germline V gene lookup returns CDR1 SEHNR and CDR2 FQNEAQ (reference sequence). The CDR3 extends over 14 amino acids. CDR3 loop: CASSLASGQETQYF. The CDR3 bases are TGTGCCAGCAGCTTAGCCAGCGGGCAAGAGACCCAGTACTTC.

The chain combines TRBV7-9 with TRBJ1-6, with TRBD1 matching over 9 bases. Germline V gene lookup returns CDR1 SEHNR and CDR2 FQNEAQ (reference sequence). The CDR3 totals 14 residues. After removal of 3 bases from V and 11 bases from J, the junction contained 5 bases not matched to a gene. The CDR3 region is CASSLEGQGTPLHF. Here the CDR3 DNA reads TGTGCCAGCAGCTTGGAGGGACAGGGAACACCCCTCCACTTT.

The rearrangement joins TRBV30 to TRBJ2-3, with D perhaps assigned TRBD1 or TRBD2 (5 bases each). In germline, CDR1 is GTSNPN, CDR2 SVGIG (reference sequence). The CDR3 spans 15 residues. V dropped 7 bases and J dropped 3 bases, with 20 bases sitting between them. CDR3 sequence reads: CAFRRDRVRTDTQYF. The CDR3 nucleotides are TGTGCCTTCAGACGGGACCGAGTCAGGACAGATACGCAGTATTTT.

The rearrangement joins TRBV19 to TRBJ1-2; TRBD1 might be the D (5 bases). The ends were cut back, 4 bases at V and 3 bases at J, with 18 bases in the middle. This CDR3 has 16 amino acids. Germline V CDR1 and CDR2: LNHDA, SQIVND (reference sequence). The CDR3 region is CASSNNRDREYYGYTF. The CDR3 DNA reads TGTGCCAGTAGTAATAACCGGGACCGAGAATACTATGGCTACACCTTC.

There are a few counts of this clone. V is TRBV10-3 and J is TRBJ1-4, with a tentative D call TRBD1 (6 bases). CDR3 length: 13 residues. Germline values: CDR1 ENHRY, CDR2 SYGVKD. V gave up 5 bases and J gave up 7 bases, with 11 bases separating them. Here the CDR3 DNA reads TGTGCCATCAGTCGCCAACAGGGTGAAAAACTGTTTTTT. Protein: CAISRQQGEKLFF.

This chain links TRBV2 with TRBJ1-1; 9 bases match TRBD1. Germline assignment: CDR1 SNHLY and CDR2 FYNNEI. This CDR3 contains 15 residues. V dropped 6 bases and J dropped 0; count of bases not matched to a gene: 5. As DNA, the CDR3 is TGTGCCAGCAGAGACACAGGGGGCATGAACACTGAAGCTTTCTTT. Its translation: CASRDTGGMNTEAFF.

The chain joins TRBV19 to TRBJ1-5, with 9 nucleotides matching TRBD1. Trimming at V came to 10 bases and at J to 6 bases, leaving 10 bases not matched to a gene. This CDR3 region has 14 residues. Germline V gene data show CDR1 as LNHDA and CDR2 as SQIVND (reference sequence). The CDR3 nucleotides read TGTGCCACCCACACGGGACAGGGAGCTCAGCCCCAGCATTTT. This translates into CATHTGQGAQPQHF.

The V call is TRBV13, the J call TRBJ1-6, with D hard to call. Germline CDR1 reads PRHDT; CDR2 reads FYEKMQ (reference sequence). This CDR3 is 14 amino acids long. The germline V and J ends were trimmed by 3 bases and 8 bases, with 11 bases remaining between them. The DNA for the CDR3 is TGTGCCAGCAGCTTGAACCGTGGGTATTCACCCCTCCACTTT. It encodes CASSLNRGYSPLHF.

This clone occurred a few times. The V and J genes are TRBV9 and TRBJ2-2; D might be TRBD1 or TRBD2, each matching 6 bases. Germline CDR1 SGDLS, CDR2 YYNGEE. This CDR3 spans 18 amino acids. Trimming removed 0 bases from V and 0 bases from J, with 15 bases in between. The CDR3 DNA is TGTGCCAGCAGCGTAGTGTCGGGGGCCGCTGCGAACACCGGGGAGCTGTTTTTT. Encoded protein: CASSVVSGAAANTGELFF. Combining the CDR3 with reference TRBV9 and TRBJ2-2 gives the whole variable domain DSGVTQTPKHLITATGQRVTLRCSPRSGDLSVYWYQQSLDQGLQFLIQYYNGEERAKGNILERFSAQQFPDLHSELNLSSLELGDSALYFCASSVVSGAAANTGELFFGEGSRLTVL.

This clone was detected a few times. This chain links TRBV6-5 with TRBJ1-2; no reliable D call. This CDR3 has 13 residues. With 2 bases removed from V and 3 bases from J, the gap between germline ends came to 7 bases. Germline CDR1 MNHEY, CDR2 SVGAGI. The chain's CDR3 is CASSYSGYYGYTF. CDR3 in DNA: TGTGCCAGCAGTTACAGCGGTTACTATGGCTACACCTTC.

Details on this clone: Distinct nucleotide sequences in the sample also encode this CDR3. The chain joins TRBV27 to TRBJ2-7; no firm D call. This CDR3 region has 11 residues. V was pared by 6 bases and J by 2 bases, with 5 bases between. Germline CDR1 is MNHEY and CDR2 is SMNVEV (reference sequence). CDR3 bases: TGTGCCAGCAGGGGTCCCTACGAGCAGTACTTC. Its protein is CASRGPYEQYF.

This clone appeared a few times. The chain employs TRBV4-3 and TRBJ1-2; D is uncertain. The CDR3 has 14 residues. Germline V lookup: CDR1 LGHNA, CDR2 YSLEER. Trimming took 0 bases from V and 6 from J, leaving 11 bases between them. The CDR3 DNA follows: TGCGCCAGCAGCCAAGATAGCCCTACACATGGCTACACCTTC. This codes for CASSQDSPTHGYTF.

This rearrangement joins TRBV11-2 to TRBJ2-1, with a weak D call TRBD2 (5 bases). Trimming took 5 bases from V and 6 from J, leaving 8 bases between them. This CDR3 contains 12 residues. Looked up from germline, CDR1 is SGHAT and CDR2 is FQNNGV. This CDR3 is CASSRRGNEQFF. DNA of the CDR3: TGTGCCAGCAGCCGCCGGGGCAATGAGCAGTTCTTC.

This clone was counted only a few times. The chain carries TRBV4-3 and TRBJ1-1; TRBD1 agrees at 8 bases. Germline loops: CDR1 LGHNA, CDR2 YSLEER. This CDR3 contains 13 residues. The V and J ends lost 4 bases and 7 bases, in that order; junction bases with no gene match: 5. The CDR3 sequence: CASSPGGGIEAFF. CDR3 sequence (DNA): TGCGCCAGCAGCCCAGGGGGCGGAATTGAAGCTTTCTTT.

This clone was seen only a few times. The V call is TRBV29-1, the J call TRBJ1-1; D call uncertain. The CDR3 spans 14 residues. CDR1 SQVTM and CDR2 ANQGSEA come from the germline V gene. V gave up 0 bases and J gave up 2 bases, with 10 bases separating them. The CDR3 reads CSVEDPTTNTEAFF. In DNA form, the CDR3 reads TGCAGCGTTGAAGACCCGACCACTAACACTGAAGCTTTCTTT.